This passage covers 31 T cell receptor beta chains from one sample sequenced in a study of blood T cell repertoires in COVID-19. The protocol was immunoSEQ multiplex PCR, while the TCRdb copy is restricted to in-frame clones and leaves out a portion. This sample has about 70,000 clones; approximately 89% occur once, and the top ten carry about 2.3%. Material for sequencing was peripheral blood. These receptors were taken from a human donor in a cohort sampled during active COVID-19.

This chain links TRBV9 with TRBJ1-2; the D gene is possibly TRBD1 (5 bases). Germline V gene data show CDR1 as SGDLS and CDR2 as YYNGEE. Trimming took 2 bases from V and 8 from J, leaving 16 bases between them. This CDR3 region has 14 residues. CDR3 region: CASSVGGIKGGYTF. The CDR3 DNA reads TGTGCCAGCAGCGTCGGGGGAATCAAAGGCGGCTACACCTTC.

CDR3 bases: TGTGCCAGCTCCCACGGGACTAGCCCGTTTAGGAATGAGCAGTTCTTC. It is translated as CASSHGTSPFRNEQFF. The chain uses TRBV18 and TRBJ2-1, with 9 bases matching TRBD2. V was pared by 6 bases and J by 7 bases, with 13 bases of the junction left unmatched. This CDR3 contains 16 residues. Germline CDR1 KGHSH, CDR2 LQKENI.

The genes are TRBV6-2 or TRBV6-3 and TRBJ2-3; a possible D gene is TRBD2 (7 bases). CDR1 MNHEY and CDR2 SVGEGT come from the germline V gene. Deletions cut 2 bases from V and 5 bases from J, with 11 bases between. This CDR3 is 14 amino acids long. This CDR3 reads CASSYGGAEDTQYF. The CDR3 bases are TGTGCCAGCAGTTACGGGGGGGCCGAAGATACGCAGTATTTT.

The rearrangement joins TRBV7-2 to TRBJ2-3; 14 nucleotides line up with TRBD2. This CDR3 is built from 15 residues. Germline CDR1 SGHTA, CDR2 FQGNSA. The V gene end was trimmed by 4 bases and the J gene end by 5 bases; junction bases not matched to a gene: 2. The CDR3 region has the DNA TGTGCCAGCAGCTCCGGGACTAGCGGGAGAGATACGCAGTATTTT. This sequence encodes CASSSGTSGRDTQYF.

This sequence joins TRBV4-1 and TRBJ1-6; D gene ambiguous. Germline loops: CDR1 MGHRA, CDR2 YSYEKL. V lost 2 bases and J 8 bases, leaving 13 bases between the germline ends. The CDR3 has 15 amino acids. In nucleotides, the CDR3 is TGCGCCAGCAGCCAACCCGACCGCGACTATTCACCCCTCCACTTT. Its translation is CASSQPDRDYSPLHF.

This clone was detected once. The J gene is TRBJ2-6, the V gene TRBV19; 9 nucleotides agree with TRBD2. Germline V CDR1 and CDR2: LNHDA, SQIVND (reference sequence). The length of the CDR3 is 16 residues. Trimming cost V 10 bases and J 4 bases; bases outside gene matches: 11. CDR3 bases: TGTGCCACTATGCGGGAGGGCACAAGGGGGGCCAACGTCCTGACTTTC. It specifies CATMREGTRGANVLTF.

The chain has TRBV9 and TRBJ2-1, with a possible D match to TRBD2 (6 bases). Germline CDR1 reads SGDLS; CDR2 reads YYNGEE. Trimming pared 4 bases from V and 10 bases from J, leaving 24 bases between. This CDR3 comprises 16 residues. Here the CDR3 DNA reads TGTGCCAGCAGCCCTCCCTGGAGGGGACCAACGATGGAGCAGTTCTTC. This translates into CASSPPWRGPTMEQFF.

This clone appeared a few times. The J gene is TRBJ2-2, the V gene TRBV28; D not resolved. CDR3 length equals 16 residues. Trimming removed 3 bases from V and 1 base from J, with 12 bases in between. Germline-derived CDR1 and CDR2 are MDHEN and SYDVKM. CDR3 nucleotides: TGTGCCAGCAGTTTGATGGGCAGGTTGAACACCGGGGAGCTGTTTTTT. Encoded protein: CASSLMGRLNTGELFF.

The CDR3 sequence: CASSLKGVGNTGELFF. The CDR3 DNA is TGTGCCAGCAGCTTGAAGGGAGTAGGAAACACCGGGGAGCTGTTTTTT. The genes are TRBV5-5 and TRBJ2-2, with a tentative D call TRBD2 (5 bases). Germline V gene sequence: CDR1 SGHKS, CDR2 YYEKEE (reference sequence). The CDR3 extends over 16 amino acids. The ends were cut back, 1 base at V and 2 bases at J, with 12 bases in the middle.

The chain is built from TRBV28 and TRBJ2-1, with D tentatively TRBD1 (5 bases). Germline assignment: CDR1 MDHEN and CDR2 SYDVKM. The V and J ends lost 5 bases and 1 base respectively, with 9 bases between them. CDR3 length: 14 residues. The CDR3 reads CASSPQGSYNEQFF. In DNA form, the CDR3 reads TGTGCCAGCAGTCCCCAGGGTTCCTACAATGAGCAGTTCTTC.

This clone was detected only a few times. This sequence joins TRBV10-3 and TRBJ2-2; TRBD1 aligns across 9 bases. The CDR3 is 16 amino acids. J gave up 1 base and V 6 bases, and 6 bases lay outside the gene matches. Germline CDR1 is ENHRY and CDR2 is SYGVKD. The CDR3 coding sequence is TGTGCCATCAGCCGGACAGGGGCTGAGAACACCGGGGAGCTGTTTTTT. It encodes CAISRTGAENTGELFF.

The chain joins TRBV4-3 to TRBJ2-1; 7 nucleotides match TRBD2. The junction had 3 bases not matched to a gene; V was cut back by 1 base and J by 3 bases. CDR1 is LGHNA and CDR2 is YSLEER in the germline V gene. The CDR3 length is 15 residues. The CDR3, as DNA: TGCGCCAGCAGCCAAGGCGGGACTAACTACAATGAGCAGTTCTTC. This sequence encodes CASSQGGTNYNEQFF.

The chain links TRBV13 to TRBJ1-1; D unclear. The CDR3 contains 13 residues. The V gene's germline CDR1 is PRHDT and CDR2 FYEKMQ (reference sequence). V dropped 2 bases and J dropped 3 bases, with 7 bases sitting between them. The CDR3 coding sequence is TGTGCCAGCAGCTTAACCCCGGACACTGAAGCTTTCTTT. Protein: CASSLTPDTEAFF.

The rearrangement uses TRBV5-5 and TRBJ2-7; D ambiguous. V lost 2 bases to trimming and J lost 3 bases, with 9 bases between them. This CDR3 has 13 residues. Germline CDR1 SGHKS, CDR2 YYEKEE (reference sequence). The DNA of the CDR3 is TGTGCCAGCAGCTTAGTACTTGACTACGAGCAGTACTTC. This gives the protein CASSLVLDYEQYF. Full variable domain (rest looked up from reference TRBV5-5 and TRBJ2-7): DAGVTQSPTHLIKTRGQQVTLRCSPISGHKSVSWYQQVLGQGPQFIFQYYEKEERGRGNFPDRFSARQFPNYSSELNVNALLLGDSALYLCASSLVLDYEQYFGPGTRLTVT.

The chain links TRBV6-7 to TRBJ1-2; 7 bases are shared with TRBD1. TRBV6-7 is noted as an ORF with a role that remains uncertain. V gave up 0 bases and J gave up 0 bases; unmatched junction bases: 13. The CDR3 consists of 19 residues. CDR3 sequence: CASSYSGPPGQQANYGYTF. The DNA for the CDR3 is TGTGCCAGCAGTTACTCGGGCCCCCCGGGACAGCAAGCTAACTATGGCTACACCTTC.

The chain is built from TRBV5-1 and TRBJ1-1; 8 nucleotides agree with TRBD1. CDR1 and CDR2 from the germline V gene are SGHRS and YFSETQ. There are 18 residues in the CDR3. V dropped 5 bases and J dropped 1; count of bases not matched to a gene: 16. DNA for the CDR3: TGCGCCAGCAGGGCGGCTGCGACTGTGGGGACAGGGAACACTGAAGCTTTCTTT. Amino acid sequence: CASRAAATVGTGNTEAFF.

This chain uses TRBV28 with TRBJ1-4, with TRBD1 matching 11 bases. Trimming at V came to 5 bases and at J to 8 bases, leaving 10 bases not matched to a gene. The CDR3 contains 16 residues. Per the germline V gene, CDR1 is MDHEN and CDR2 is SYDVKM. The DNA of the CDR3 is TGTGCCAGCAGTCCCTATGGACAGGGGGCGAGCGAAAAACTGTTTTTT. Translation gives CASSPYGQGASEKLFF.

The CDR3 is CASNYMMRTDTQYF. In DNA form, the CDR3 reads TGTGCCAGCAACTACATGATGAGGACAGATACGCAGTATTTT. This chain joins TRBV2 and TRBJ2-3, with D uncertain. The V and J ends lost 7 bases and 3 bases respectively, with 14 bases between them. Germline V gene data show CDR1 as SNHLY and CDR2 as FYNNEI. The CDR3 consists of 14 residues.

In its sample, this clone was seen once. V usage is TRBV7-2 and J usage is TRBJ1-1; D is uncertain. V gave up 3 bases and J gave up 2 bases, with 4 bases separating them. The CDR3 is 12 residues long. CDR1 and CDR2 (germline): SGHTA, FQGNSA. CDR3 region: CASSLSNTEAFF. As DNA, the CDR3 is TGTGCCAGCAGCTTGAGTAACACTGAAGCTTTCTTT.

The DNA of the CDR3 is TGTGCCAGCAGCACCCAACAGGGCCTCAATCAGCCCCAGCATTTT. Encoded protein: CASSTQQGLNQPQHF. V gene TRBV7-9 combines with J gene TRBJ1-5; perhaps TRBD1 as D (6 bases). Germline V gene lookup returns CDR1 SEHNR and CDR2 FQNEAQ (reference sequence). The CDR3 runs to 15 residues. The V gene lost 5 bases and the J gene lost 3 bases, with 14 bases spanning the gap.

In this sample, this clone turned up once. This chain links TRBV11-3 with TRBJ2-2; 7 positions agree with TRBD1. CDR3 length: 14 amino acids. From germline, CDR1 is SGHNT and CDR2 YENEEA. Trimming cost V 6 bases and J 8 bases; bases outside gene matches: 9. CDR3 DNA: TGTGCCAGCAGTACTCGACAGGGTAGAGGGGAGCTGTTTTTT. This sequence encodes CASSTRQGRGELFF.

The CDR3 protein is CASSPLGSGVSNEQFF. DNA for the CDR3: TGTGCCAGCAGCCCCCTCGGTTCAGGGGTGAGCAATGAGCAGTTCTTC. This chain joins TRBV13 and TRBJ2-1, with D possibly TRBD1 on 6 matching bases. The CDR3 has 16 amino acids. CDR1 and CDR2 from the germline V gene are PRHDT and FYEKMQ (reference sequence). The V gene lost 5 bases and the J gene lost 6 bases, with 20 bases spanning the gap.

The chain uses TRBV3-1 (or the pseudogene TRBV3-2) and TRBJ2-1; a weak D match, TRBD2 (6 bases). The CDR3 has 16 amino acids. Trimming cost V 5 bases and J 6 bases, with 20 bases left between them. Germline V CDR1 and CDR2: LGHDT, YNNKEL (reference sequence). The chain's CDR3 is CASSKLARRSANEQFF. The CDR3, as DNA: TGTGCCAGCAGCAAACTAGCACGGAGGTCTGCCAATGAGCAGTTCTTC.

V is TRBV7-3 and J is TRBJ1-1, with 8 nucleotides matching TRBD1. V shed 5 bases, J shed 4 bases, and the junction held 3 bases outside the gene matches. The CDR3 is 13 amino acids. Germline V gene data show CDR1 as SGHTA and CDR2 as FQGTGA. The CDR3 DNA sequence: TGTGCCAGCAGCAGAGACAGGGGCACTGAAGCTTTCTTT. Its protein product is CASSRDRGTEAFF.

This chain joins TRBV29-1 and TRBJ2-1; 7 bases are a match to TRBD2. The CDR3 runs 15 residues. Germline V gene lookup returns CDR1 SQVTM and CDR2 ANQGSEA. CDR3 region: CRTTIQKRETDEQFF. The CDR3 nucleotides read TGCAGGACGACCATCCAGAAGCGGGAAACCGATGAGCAGTTCTTC.

The CDR3 DNA reads TGCGCCAGCAGCTTGGTCGCAGCGAGTAACTATGGCTACACCTTC. Translating it yields CASSLVAASNYGYTF. The V gene is TRBV5-1, the J gene TRBJ1-2, with D uncertain. The germline V gene has CDR1 SGHRS and CDR2 YFSETQ. V shed 0 bases and J shed 1 base, with 10 bases lying between them. The CDR3 is made up of 15 amino acids.

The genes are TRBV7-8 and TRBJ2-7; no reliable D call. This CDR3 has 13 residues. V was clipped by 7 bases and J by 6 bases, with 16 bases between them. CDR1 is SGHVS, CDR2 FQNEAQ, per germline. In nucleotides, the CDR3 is TGTGCCAGCAACTTTACGGTGGGCTGCGAGCAGTACTTC. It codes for CASNFTVGCEQYF.

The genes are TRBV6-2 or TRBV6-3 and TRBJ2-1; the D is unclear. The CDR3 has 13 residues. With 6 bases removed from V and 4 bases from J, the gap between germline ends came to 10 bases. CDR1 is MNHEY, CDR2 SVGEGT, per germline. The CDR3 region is CASSRLEYNEQFF. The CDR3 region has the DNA TGTGCCAGCAGCCGACTGGAATACAATGAGCAGTTCTTC.

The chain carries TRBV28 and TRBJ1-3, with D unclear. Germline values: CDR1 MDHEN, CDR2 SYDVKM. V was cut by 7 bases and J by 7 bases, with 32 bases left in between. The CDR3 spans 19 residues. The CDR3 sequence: CASKGMFNLAKTGGNTIYF. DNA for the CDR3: TGTGCCAGCAAGGGAATGTTTAATTTGGCGAAAACGGGAGGGAACACCATATATTTT. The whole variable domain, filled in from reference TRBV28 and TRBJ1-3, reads DVKVTQSSRYLVKRTGEKVFLECVQDMDHENMFWYRQDPGLGLRLIYFSYDVKMKEKGDIPEGYSVSREKKERFSLILESASTNQTSMYLCASKGMFNLAKTGGNTIYFGEGSWLTVV.

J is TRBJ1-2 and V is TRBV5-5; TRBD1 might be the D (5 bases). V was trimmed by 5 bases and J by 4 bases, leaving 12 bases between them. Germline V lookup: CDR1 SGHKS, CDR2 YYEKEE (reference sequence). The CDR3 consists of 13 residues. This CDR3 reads CASSREQVYGYTF. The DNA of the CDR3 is TGTGCCAGCAGTAGGGAACAGGTCTATGGCTACACCTTC.

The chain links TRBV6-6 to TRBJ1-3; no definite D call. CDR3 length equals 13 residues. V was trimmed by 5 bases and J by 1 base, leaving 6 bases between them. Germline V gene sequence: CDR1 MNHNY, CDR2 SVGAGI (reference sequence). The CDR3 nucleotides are TGTGCCAGCAGTCCAGATTCTGGAAACACCATATATTTT. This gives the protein CASSPDSGNTIYF.